This is a list of T cell receptor beta chains from one sample in a study of blood T cells in healthy people across ages. TCRdb used MiXCR to reprocess the 5' RACE reads, holding one entry per CDR3 protein. The sample contains hundreds of thousands of distinct CDR3 sequences, about 30% of which appear only once. The sequenced material came from blood. Receptors originate from an elderly woman in good health. Each CDR3 is given with its conserved first and last residue.

v_call: TRBV7-9
j_call: TRBJ1-1
cdr3_aa: CASSPGTTPNTEAFF

v_call: TRBV7-9
j_call: TRBJ2-3
cdr3_aa: CASSRAGPTGTQYF

v_call: TRBV7-2
j_call: TRBJ2-3
cdr3_aa: CASSFGGMTDTQYF

v_call: TRBV5-1
j_call: TRBJ1-1
cdr3_aa: CANSSGTGGSAFF

v_call: TRBV7-9
j_call: TRBJ1-5
cdr3_aa: CASSLDIGRDMPQHF

v_call: TRBV4-2
j_call: TRBJ2-4
cdr3_aa: CASSQVAGTSAYIQYF

v_call: TRBV6-6
j_call: TRBJ2-7
cdr3_aa: CASSFLAGGHEQYF

v_call: TRBV6-5
j_call: TRBJ2-5
cdr3_aa: CASSWGRQGRETQYF

v_call: TRBV30
j_call: TRBJ1-1
cdr3_aa: CAWGQNTEAFF

v_call: TRBV4-3
j_call: TRBJ2-7
cdr3_aa: CASSQEHRGAARSHEQYF

v_call: TRBV7-2
j_call: TRBJ2-1
cdr3_aa: CASTRGRGNNEQFF

v_call: TRBV28
j_call: TRBJ2-7
cdr3_aa: CASSLGGGGHEQYF

v_call: TRBV5-1
j_call: TRBJ2-1
cdr3_aa: CASSFVGRDEQFF

v_call: TRBV6-5
j_call: TRBJ2-5
cdr3_aa: CASSYGGQGKETQYF

v_call: TRBV24-1
j_call: TRBJ2-1
cdr3_aa: CATSDLNGGSYNEQIF

v_call: TRBV2
j_call: TRBJ1-2
cdr3_aa: CASSRDPNYGYTF

v_call: TRBV2
j_call: TRBJ1-2
cdr3_aa: CASSRTGTANYGYTF

v_call: TRBV6-2/TRBV6-3
j_call: TRBJ1-2
cdr3_aa: CASSYQLYGYTF

v_call: TRBV20-1
j_call: TRBJ1-6
cdr3_aa: CSARYIRDNSPLHF

v_call: TRBV7-8
j_call: TRBJ1-1
cdr3_aa: CASSLVFQGGNTEAFF

v_call: TRBV2
j_call: TRBJ2-1
cdr3_aa: CASSAREAYNEQFF

v_call: TRBV12-3/TRBV12-4
j_call: TRBJ2-7
cdr3_aa: CASSVRQGLYEQYF

v_call: TRBV5-1
j_call: TRBJ2-1
cdr3_aa: CASSLDANEQFF

v_call: TRBV18
j_call: TRBJ1-3
cdr3_aa: CASSADSPGNTIYF

v_call: TRBV4-2
j_call: TRBJ2-7
cdr3_aa: CASSQSASGGAQNEQYF

v_call: TRBV7-2
j_call: TRBJ2-5
cdr3_aa: CASSRGTGYGETQYF

v_call: TRBV5-8
j_call: TRBJ2-1
cdr3_aa: CASSERLAGDYNEQFF

v_call: TRBV19
j_call: TRBJ1-2
cdr3_aa: CASSIKGRSNYGYTF

v_call: TRBV20-1
j_call: TRBJ1-1
cdr3_aa: CSAREPDDTGVAFF

v_call: TRBV20-1
j_call: TRBJ2-5
cdr3_aa: CSARSARGGGPGTQYF